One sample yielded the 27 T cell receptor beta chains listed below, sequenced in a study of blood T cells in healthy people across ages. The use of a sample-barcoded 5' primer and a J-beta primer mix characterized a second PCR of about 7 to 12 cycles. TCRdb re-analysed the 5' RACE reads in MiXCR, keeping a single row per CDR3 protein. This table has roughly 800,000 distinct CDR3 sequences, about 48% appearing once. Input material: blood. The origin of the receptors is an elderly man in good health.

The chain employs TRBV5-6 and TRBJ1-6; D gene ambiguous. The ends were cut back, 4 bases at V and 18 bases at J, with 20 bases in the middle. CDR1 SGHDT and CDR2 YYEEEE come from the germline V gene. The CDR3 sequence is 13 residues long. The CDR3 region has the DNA TGTGCCAGCAGCCACCAAAGGTACAAGAGCCACCACTTT. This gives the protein CASSHQRYKSHHF. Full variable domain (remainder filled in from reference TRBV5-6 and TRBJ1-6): DAGVTQSPTHLIKTRGQQVTLRCSPKSGHDTVSWYQQALGQGPQFIFQYYEEEERQRGNFPDRFSGHQFPNYSSELNVNALLLGDSALYLCASSHQRYKSHHFGNGTRLTVT.

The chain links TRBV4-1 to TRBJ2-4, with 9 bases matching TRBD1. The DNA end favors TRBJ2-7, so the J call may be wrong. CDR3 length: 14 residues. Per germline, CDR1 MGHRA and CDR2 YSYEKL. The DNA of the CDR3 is TGCGCCAGCAGCCATTTCGGGACAGGGTACGAGCAGTACTTC. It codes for CASSHFGTGYEQYF.

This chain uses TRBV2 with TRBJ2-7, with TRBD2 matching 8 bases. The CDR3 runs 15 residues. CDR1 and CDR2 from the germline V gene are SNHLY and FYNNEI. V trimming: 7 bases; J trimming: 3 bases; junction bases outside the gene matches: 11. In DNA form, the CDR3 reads TGTGCCAGCAACCCCAGCGGGAGAGGGCTCTACGAGCAGTACTTC. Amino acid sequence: CASNPSGRGLYEQYF.

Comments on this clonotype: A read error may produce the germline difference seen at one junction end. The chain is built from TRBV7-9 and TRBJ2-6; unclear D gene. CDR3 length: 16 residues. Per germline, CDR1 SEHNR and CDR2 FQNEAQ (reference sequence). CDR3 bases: TGTGCCAGCAGCTTACCTCGTTCCTCTGGGACCAACGTCCTGACTTTC. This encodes CASSLPRSSGTNVLTF.

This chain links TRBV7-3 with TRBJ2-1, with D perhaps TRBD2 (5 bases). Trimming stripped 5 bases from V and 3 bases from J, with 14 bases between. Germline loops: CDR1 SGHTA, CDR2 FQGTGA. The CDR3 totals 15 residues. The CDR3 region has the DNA TGTGCCAGCAGCCCCACACGAAGCGGCTACAATGAGCAGTTCTTC. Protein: CASSPTRSGYNEQFF.

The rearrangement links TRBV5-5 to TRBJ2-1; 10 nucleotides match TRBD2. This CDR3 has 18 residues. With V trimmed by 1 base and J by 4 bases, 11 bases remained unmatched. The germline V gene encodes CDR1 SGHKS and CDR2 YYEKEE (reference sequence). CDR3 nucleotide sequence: TGTGCCAGCAGCTTGACCCTTCGACTAGCGGGCAAGTACAATGAGCAGTTCTTC. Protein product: CASSLTLRLAGKYNEQFF.

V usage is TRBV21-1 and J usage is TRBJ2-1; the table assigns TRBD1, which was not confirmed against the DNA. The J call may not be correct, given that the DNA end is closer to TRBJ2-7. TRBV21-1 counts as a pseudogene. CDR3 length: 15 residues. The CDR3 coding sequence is TGTGCTCGTGGCGGGGGCGGGAGCTCCTACAATGAGCAGTACTTC. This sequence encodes CARGGGGSSYNEQYF.

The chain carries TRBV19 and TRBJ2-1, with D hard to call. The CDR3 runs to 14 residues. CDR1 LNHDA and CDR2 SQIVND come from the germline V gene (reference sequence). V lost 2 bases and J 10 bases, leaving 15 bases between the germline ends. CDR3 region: CASSITVARNEQFF. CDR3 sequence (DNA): TGTGCCAGTAGTATAACAGTCGCGAGGAACGAGCAGTTCTTC. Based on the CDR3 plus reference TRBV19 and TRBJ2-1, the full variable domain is DGGITQSPKYLFRKEGQNVTLSCEQNLNHDAMYWYRQDPGQGLRLIYYSQIVNDFQKGDIAEGYSVSREKKESFPLTVTSAQKNPTAFYLCASSITVARNEQFFGPGTRLTVL.

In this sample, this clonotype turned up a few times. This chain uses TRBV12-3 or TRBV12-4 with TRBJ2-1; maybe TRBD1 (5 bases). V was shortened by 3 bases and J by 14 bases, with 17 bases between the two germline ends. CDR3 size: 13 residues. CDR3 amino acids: CASSFLGQGFEFF. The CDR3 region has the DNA TGTGCCAGCAGTTTCCTGGGGCAGGGTTTCGAGTTCTTC.

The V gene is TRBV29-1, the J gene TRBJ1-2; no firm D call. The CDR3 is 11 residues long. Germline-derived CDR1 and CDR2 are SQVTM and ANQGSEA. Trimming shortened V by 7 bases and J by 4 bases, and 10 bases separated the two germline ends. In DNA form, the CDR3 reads TGCAGCGCCTGGAGCGGCTATGGCTACACCTTC. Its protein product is CSAWSGYGYTF.

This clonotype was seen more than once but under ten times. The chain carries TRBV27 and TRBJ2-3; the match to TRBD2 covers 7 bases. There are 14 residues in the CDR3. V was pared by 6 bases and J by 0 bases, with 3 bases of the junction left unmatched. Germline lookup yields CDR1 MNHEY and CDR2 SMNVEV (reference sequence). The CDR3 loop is CASRLALSTDTQYF. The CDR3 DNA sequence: TGTGCCAGCAGACTAGCGCTTAGCACAGATACGCAGTATTTT.

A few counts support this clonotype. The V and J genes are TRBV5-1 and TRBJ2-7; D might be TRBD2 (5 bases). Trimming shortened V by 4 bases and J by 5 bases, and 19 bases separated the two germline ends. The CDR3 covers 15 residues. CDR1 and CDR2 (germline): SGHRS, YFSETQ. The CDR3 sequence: CASSPPRIVGDEQYF. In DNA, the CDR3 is TGCGCCAGCAGCCCCCCGCGGATAGTCGGGGACGAGCAGTACTTC. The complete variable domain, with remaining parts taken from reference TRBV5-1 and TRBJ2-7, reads KAGVTQTPRYLIKTRGQQVTLSCSPISGHRSVSWYQQTPGQGLQFLFEYFSETQRNKGNFPGRFSGRQFSNSRSEMNVSTLELGDSALYLCASSPPRIVGDEQYFGPGTRLTVT.

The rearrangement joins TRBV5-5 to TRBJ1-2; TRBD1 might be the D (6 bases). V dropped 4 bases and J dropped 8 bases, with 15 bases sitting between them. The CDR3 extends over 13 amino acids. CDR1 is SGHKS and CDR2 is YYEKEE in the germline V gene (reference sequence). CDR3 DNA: TGTGCCAGCAGCCATACAGGGCCCGGAGGCTACACCTTC. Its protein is CASSHTGPGGYTF. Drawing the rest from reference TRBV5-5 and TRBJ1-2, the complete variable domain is DAGVTQSPTHLIKTRGQQVTLRCSPISGHKSVSWYQQVLGQGPQFIFQYYEKEERGRGNFPDRFSARQFPNYSSELNVNALLLGDSALYLCASSHTGPGGYTFGSGTRLTVV.

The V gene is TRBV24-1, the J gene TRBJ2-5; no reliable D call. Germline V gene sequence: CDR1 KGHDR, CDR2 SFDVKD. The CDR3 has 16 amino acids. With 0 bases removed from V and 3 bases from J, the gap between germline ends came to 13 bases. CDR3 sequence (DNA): TGTGCCACCAGTGATTTGCCAAAGGGAACCAAAGAGACCCAGTACTTC. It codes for CATSDLPKGTKETQYF.

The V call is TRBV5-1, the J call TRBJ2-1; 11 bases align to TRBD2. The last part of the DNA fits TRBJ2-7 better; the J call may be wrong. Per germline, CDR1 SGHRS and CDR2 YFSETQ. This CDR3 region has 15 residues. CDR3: CASSPLAGAYNEQYF. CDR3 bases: TGCGCCAGCAGCCCACTAGCGGGAGCCTACAATGAGCAGTACTTC.

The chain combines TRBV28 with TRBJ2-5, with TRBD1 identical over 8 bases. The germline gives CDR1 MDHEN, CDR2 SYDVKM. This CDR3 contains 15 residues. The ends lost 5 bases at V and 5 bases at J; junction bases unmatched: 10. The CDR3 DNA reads TGTGCCAGCAGTCCTGTCGGCAGGGGGCGTGAGACCCAGTACTTC. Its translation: CASSPVGRGRETQYF.

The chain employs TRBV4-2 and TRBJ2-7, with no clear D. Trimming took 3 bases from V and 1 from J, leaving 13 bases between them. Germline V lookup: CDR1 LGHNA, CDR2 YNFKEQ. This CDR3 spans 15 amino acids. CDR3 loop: CASSQLGMASYEQYF. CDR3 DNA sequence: TGTGCCAGCAGCCAGCTTGGGATGGCTTCCTACGAGCAGTACTTC.

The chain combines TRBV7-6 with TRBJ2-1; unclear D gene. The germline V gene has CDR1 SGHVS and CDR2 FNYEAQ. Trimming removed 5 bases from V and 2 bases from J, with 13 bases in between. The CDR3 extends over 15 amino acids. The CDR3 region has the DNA TGTGCCAGCAGCCCATTCCCCAGCGCCTACAATGAGCAGTTCTTC. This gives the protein CASSPFPSAYNEQFF.

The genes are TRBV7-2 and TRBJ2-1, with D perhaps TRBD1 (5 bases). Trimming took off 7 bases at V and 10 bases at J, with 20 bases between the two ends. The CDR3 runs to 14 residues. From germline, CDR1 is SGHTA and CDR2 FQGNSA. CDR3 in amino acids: CASKLGLDKEEQFF. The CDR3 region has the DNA TGTGCCAGCAAGCTCGGGCTGGACAAGGAAGAGCAGTTCTTC.

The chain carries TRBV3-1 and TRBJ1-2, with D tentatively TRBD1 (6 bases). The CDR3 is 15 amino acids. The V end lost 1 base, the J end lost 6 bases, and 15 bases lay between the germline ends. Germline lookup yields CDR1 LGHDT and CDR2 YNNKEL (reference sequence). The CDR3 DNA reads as TGTGCCAGCAGCCAAGGGGATCAGGGGCGCAATGGCTACACCTTC. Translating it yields CASSQGDQGRNGYTF.

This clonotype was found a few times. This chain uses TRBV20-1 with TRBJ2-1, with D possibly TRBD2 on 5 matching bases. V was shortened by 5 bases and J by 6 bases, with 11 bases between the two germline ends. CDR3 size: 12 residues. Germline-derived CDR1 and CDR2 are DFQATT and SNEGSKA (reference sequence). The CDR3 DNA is TGCAGTGCTGAACTAGGTCCCAATGAGCAGTTCTTC. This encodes CSAELGPNEQFF.

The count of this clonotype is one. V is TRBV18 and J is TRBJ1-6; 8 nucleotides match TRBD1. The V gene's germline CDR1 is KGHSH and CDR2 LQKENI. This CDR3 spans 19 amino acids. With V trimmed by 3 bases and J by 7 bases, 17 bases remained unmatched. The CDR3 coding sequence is TGTGCCAGCTCACCGACCACCACCAGTAAGCAGGGGGCGAATTCACCCCTCCACTTT. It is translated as CASSPTTTSKQGANSPLHF.

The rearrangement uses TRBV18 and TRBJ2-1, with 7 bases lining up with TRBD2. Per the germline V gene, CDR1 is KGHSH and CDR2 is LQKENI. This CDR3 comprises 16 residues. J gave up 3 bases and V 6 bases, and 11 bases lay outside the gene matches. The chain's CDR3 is CASSPSVGGNYNEQFF. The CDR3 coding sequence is TGTGCCAGCTCTCCCTCGGTGGGGGGGAACTACAATGAGCAGTTCTTC.

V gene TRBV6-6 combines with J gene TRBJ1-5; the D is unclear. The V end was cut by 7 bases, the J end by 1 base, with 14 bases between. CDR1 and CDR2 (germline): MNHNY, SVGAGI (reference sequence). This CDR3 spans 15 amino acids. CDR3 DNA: TGTGCCAGCACCCATCGCGCCCCGAGCAATCAGCCCCAGCATTTT. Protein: CASTHRAPSNQPQHF.

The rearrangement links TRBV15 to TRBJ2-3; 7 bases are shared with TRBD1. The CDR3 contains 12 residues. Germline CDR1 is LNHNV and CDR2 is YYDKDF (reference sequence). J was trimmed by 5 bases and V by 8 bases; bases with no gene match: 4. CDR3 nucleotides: TGTGCCACCGGACACAGGGGAGATACGCAGTATTTT. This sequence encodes CATGHRGDTQYF.

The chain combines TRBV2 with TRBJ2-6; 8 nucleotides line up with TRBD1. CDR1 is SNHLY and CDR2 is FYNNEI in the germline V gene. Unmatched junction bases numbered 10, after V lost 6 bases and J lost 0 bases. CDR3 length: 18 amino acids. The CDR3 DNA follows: TGTGCCAGCAGCCGTAAGAGACAGGGGTCCTCTGGGGCCAACGTCCTGACTTTC. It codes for CASSRKRQGSSGANVLTF.

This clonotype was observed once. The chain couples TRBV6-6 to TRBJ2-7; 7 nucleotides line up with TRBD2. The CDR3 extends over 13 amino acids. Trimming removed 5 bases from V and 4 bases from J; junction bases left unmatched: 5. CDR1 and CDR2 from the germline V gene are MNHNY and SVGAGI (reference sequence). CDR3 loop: CASSGEGEYEQYF. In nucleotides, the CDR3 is TGTGCCAGCAGTGGGGAGGGCGAGTACGAGCAGTACTTC.